What follows describes a single T cell receptor beta chain. The target antigen is unknown. The protocol was immunoSEQ multiplex PCR, while the TCRdb copy is restricted to in-frame clones and leaves out a portion. The sample has approximately 82,000 clones, around 90% seen once. The germline gives CDR1 SGHAT, CDR2 FQNNGV. The CDR3 totals 16 residues. After removal of 4 bases from V and 4 bases from J, the junction contained 4 bases not matched to a gene. The sample is drawn from a study of siplizumab effects on memory and regulatory T cells. Study findings and constraints: The study found that mappable alloreactive CD4+ clones averaged around 72% Treg-derived with siplizumab and approximately 28% in controls. There appeared to be greater diversity in naive T cells than in memory cells, and naive T cells seemed major contributors to the alloresponse. Naive versus memory phenotype went unassigned for roughly 80-96% of proliferating CD4+ or CD8+ clones.

The chain employs TRBV11-2 and TRBJ2-1; 13 bases line up with TRBD2. The clonotype was recovered from a human donor in good health. The sequenced sample consisted of Tregs sorted from blood. The chain's CDR3 is CASSSPTSGGYNEQFF. DNA of the CDR3: TGTGCCAGCAGCTCCCCGACTAGCGGGGGGTACAATGAGCAGTTCTTC.